These T cell receptor beta chains were read from a single sample in a study of T cells in Graves' hyperthyroidism and ophthalmopathy. TCRdb called the multiplex PCR reads again in MiXCR, with one record for every CDR3 protein. Among 550,000 to 700,000 distinct CDR3 sequences listed, 40% to 55% were seen once. Sequenced material: peripheral blood or thyroid tissue (not recorded which). These receptors came from an adult woman with Graves' disease, either hyperthyroidism or ophthalmopathy (not recorded which). Both conserved end residues are part of each CDR3. Each record gives: V gene, J gene, CDR3 protein.

V: TRBV7-2; J: TRBJ2-7; CDR3: CASSSGTSLHEQYF
V: TRBV6-5; J: TRBJ1-2; CDR3: CASRTGGTPFYGYTF
V: TRBV2; J: TRBJ1-2; CDR3: CASSEESGWTHGYTF
V: TRBV5-1; J: TRBJ2-7; CDR3: CASSLAGTASYEQYF
V: TRBV12-3/TRBV12-4; J: TRBJ1-2; CDR3: CASSGLTGAGYGYTF
V: TRBV6-6; J: TRBJ1-6; CDR3: CASGGQDRAALHF
V: TRBV10-3; J: TRBJ2-7; CDR3: CAISEGTSAYEQYF
V: TRBV12-3/TRBV12-4; J: TRBJ2-7; CDR3: CASSFVQGASEQYF
V: TRBV5-5; J: TRBJ1-1; CDR3: CASSPGKREGPTMNTKAFF
V: TRBV2; J: TRBJ2-7; CDR3: CASSAPGQGTYEQYF
V: TRBV24-1; J: TRBJ1-4; CDR3: CATSDGANEKLFF
V: TRBV12-3/TRBV12-4; J: TRBJ2-5; CDR3: CASTLDQETQYF
V: TRBV15; J: TRBJ1-5; CDR3: CATSHAEQPQHF
V: TRBV28; J: TRBJ2-5; CDR3: CASSSGTIQETQYF
V: TRBV7-9; J: TRBJ1-1; CDR3: CASSSDRGSGEAFF
V: TRBV11-2; J: TRBJ1-2; CDR3: CASIGGSVTNYGYTF
V: TRBV15; J: TRBJ2-5; CDR3: CATSREGTGQETQYF
V: TRBV6-4; J: TRBJ2-3; CDR3: CASSAQGSDTQYF
V: TRBV10-3; J: TRBJ1-1; CDR3: CAISEDAEITEAFF
V: TRBV14; J: TRBJ2-5; CDR3: CASSPRDGSQETQYF
V: TRBV29-1; J: TRBJ2-5; CDR3: CSVTGTAKETQYF
V: TRBV7-2; J: TRBJ2-5; CDR3: CASSLEGTGRGETQYF
V: TRBV6-1; J: TRBJ1-1; CDR3: CASSRAGSNTEAFF
V: TRBV9; J: TRBJ2-7; CDR3: CASSLREGVGYEQYF
V: TRBV5-6; J: TRBJ2-5; CDR3: CASIRQANQETQYF
V: TRBV10-3; J: TRBJ2-7; CDR3: CAIRGTTDEQYF
V: TRBV29-1; J: TRBJ1-2; CDR3: CSAGNRQGWPQGYTF
V: TRBV7-3; J: TRBJ1-1; CDR3: CASSMGATPNTEAFF
V: TRBV7-9; J: TRBJ2-7; CDR3: CASRSDSYEQYF
V: TRBV20-1; J: TRBJ1-2; CDR3: CSAARGTNYGYTF
V: TRBV10-3; J: TRBJ1-1; CDR3: CAISETGQNTEAFF
V: TRBV11-2; J: TRBJ2-7; CDR3: CASSWGLELYEQYF
V: TRBV4-1; J: TRBJ1-2; CDR3: CASSQGRGRNYGYTF
V: TRBV19; J: TRBJ2-7; CDR3: CASSPRKGEQYF
V: TRBV19; J: TRBJ2-7; CDR3: CASSQSGIGSYEQYF
V: TRBV2; J: TRBJ1-5; CDR3: CASGTSAYNQPQHF
V: TRBV7-9; J: TRBJ2-5; CDR3: CASSPSWTRSQTQYF
V: TRBV7-9; J: TRBJ1-4; CDR3: CASSPGTGVGVKLFF
V: TRBV4-2; J: TRBJ1-5; CDR3: CASSQDSYEHF
V: TRBV9; J: TRBJ1-1; CDR3: CASSAGPGVAFF
V: TRBV5-1; J: TRBJ1-1; CDR3: CASSLVPTNTEAFF
V: TRBV29-1; J: TRBJ2-5; CDR3: CSVDRHQETQYF
V: TRBV29-1; J: TRBJ1-2; CDR3: CSVARALYGYTF
V: TRBV24-1; J: TRBJ2-5; CDR3: CATSDPVAAGTQYF
V: TRBV7-8; J: TRBJ1-2; CDR3: CASSGGMGMEGYTF
V: TRBV19; J: TRBJ2-6; CDR3: CASSKDQGTGANVLTF
V: TRBV20-1; J: TRBJ1-5; CDR3: CSARGGQYSNQPQHF
V: TRBV7-2; J: TRBJ1-5; CDR3: CASSLLGENQPQHF
V: TRBV7-9; J: TRBJ1-1; CDR3: CASSRTGSLGTEAFF